Below, 32 T cell receptor beta chains from the same sample are listed, as sequenced in a study of shared clonotypes between healthy human individuals. The data were produced by immunoSEQ multiplex PCR, yet TCRdb's version contains in-frame clones alone and is incomplete. Here the sample spans approximately 2,300,000 clones, less than 95% being singletons. The material sequenced was naive CD4+ T cells from PBMCs. Indicated subset: CD45RA+ positively selected. The receptors come from a man younger than 35 in good health. Some clones in this sample may be carry-over from other donors' samples.

The chain employs TRBV6-5 and TRBJ2-7; 7 bases map to TRBD1. Looked up from germline, CDR1 is MNHEY and CDR2 is SVGAGI. The CDR3 spans 16 residues. The J segment lost 6 bases and the V segment lost 4 bases, leaving 15 bases of the junction unmatched. Here the CDR3 reads CASSSKGAKPLREQYF. The CDR3 bases are TGTGCCAGCAGTTCCAAGGGGGCGAAACCCCTCCGCGAGCAGTACTTC.

J is TRBJ2-1 and V is TRBV29-1, with TRBD1 matching 7 bases. CDR1 is SQVTM, CDR2 ANQGSEA, per germline. This CDR3 contains 16 residues. The junction had 8 bases not matched to a gene; V was cut back by 1 base and J by 2 bases. The CDR3 DNA is TGCAGCGTTGAAGCGAGGGTCGGGACAGCCTACAATGAGCAGTTCTTC. Protein product: CSVEARVGTAYNEQFF.

This clone was found once. The chain recombines TRBV7-9 with TRBJ2-7; D is possibly TRBD1 (5 bases). The CDR3 has 15 amino acids. The V gene's germline CDR1 is SEHNR and CDR2 FQNEAQ (reference sequence). Trimming left V 0 bases short and J 6 bases short, with 15 bases between. CDR3 DNA sequence: TGTGCCAGCAGCTTAGCGCTGGGGCCTACTTCCGAGCAGTACTTC. Its translation: CASSLALGPTSEQYF.

The rearrangement links TRBV19 to TRBJ2-3, with TRBD2 matching 11 bases. The CDR3 is 16 residues long. Germline CDR1 and CDR2: LNHDA and SQIVND (reference sequence). The trim removed 9 bases at V and 2 bases at J, leaving 10 bases unmatched. The CDR3 region is CASHPGTSGHTDTQYF. The CDR3 nucleotides are TGTGCCAGCCACCCCGGGACTAGCGGCCACACAGATACGCAGTATTTT.

This rearrangement joins TRBV6-5 to TRBJ2-1, with TRBD2 identical over 7 bases. The CDR3 has 15 amino acids. The ends lost 5 bases at V and 9 bases at J; junction bases unmatched: 13. Germline CDR1 reads MNHEY; CDR2 reads SVGAGI. CDR3 loop: CASSPELAGGFEQFF. CDR3 nucleotides: TGTGCCAGCAGTCCCGAATTAGCGGGTGGCTTTGAGCAGTTCTTC.

This chain links TRBV6-1 with TRBJ1-5; 8 bases line up with TRBD1. V trimming: 2 bases; J trimming: 7 bases; junction bases outside the gene matches: 1. Germline V CDR1 and CDR2: MNHNS, SASEGT. This CDR3 has 13 residues. CDR3 sequence reads: CASSETGGQPQHF. The CDR3, as DNA: TGTGCCAGCAGTGAAACAGGGGGACAGCCCCAGCATTTT.

CDR3 amino acids: CASSGNRGTSDTQYF. CDR3 bases: TGTGCCAGCAGTGGTAACAGGGGCACATCAGATACGCAGTATTTT. The chain links TRBV27 to TRBJ2-3; 7 nucleotides match TRBD1. The V and J ends lost 5 bases and 4 bases, in that order; junction bases with no gene match: 9. The CDR3 is 15 residues long. Germline-derived CDR1 and CDR2 are MNHEY and SMNVEV (reference sequence).

The chain joins TRBV28 to TRBJ2-2, with D perhaps matching TRBD1 or TRBD2 (5 bases each). CDR3 size: 16 residues. V lost 4 bases and J lost 3, with 15 bases in between. The germline V gene encodes CDR1 MDHEN and CDR2 SYDVKM. The CDR3 DNA follows: TGTGCCAGCAGTTGGCCCTGGGGACCCGACACCGGGGAGCTGTTTTTT. Amino acid sequence: CASSWPWGPDTGELFF.

The V and J genes are TRBV11-2 and TRBJ2-3; D might be TRBD1 (5 bases). The CDR3 totals 17 residues. CDR1 and CDR2 from the germline V gene are SGHAT and FQNNGV. V shed 2 bases and J shed 2 bases, with 17 bases lying between them. The CDR3 reads CASSLRRTRFYTDTQYF. For the CDR3, the DNA is TGTGCCAGCAGCTTACGACGGACACGATTCTACACAGATACGCAGTATTTT. Full variable domain (outside the CDR3, taken from reference TRBV11-2 and TRBJ2-3): EAGVAQSPRYKIIEKRQSVAFWCNPISGHATLYWYQQILGQGPKLLIQFQNNGVVDDSQLPKDRFSAERLKGVDSTLKIQPAKLEDSAVYLCASSLRRTRFYTDTQYFGPGTRLTVL.

CDR3 protein: CASGKVRGNTIYF. Here the CDR3 DNA reads TGTGCCAGCGGAAAGGTAAGAGGAAACACCATATATTTT. The chain couples TRBV28 to TRBJ1-3; the D is unclear. The CDR3 has 13 residues. Trimming cost V 8 bases and J 4 bases, with 12 bases left between them. Per the germline V gene, CDR1 is MDHEN and CDR2 is SYDVKM.

J is TRBJ2-2 and V is TRBV4-3; TRBD1 matches at 7 bases. Looked up from germline, CDR1 is LGHNA and CDR2 is YSLEER. The length of the CDR3 is 17 residues. The trim removed 0 bases at V and 0 bases at J, leaving 4 bases unmatched. The CDR3, as DNA: TGCGCCAGCAGCCAAGAATGGCAGGGGGCGAACACCGGGGAGCTGTTTTTT. Amino acids: CASSQEWQGANTGELFF.

This clone appeared a few times. The chain links TRBV5-1 to TRBJ2-7, with no clear D. Trimming removed 6 bases at V and 4 bases at J, with 11 bases between. The CDR3 has 12 residues. CDR1 is SGHRS, CDR2 YFSETQ, per germline. The CDR3 loop reads CASIPPRYEQYF. The CDR3 DNA reads TGCGCCAGCATCCCCCCCAGGTACGAGCAGTACTTC.

This clone was seen more than once but under ten times. The chain links TRBV19 to TRBJ1-2; the match to TRBD1 covers 8 bases. J lost 6 bases, V lost 3 bases, and 9 bases had no gene match. The length of the CDR3 is 15 residues. Germline CDR1 LNHDA, CDR2 SQIVND (reference sequence). The CDR3 bases are TGTGCCAGTAGTATCTATGGACAGGGCACAGATGGCTACACCTTC. Its protein product is CASSIYGQGTDGYTF. Using reference TRBV19 and TRBJ1-2 for the parts outside the CDR3, the full variable domain is DGGITQSPKYLFRKEGQNVTLSCEQNLNHDAMYWYRQDPGQGLRLIYYSQIVNDFQKGDIAEGYSVSREKKESFPLTVTSAQKNPTAFYLCASSIYGQGTDGYTFGSGTRLTVV.

This clone came up once. The V call is TRBV7-3, the J call TRBJ2-2; D may be TRBD2 (5 bases). Germline V lookup: CDR1 SGHTA, CDR2 FQGTGA. The germline V and J ends were trimmed by 5 bases and 6 bases, with 7 bases remaining between them. The CDR3 is 12 amino acids. The CDR3 sequence is CASSTRAGELFF. The CDR3 DNA is TGTGCCAGCAGCACTAGGGCCGGGGAGCTGTTTTTT.

The CDR3 loop is CASRPRDSGANVLTF. Here the CDR3 DNA reads TGTGCCAGCAGGCCCAGGGATTCTGGGGCCAACGTCCTGACTTTC. This sequence joins TRBV28 and TRBJ2-6, with D perhaps TRBD1 (5 bases). V was clipped by 6 bases and J by 1 base, with 10 bases between them. CDR3 size: 15 residues. Germline V lookup: CDR1 MDHEN, CDR2 SYDVKM.

The chain carries TRBV27 and TRBJ2-7; D not certain. This CDR3 spans 15 amino acids. The V end was cut by 5 bases, the J end by 2 bases, with 16 bases between. The germline V gene has CDR1 MNHEY and CDR2 SMNVEV (reference sequence). CDR3 sequence reads: CASSPFPLGTYEQYF. CDR3 nucleotides: TGTGCCAGCAGTCCCTTTCCCCTGGGAACCTACGAGCAGTACTTC.

This rearrangement joins TRBV11-2 to TRBJ2-5; weak D call: TRBD1 (6 bases). V dropped 3 bases and J dropped 1 base, with 9 bases sitting between them. Germline lookup yields CDR1 SGHAT and CDR2 FQNNGV. The CDR3 has 14 amino acids. The CDR3 region has the DNA TGTGCCAGCAGCTTCCGACAGGCCCAAGAGACCCAGTACTTC. It is translated as CASSFRQAQETQYF.

The J gene is TRBJ2-3, the V gene TRBV6-5, with D possibly matching TRBD1 (5 bases). The CDR3 is 15 residues long. Germline V gene data show CDR1 as MNHEY and CDR2 as SVGAGI. Trimming shortened V by 0 bases and J by 7 bases, and 14 bases separated the two germline ends. CDR3: CASSYSSQGVNTQYF. CDR3 coding DNA: TGTGCCAGCAGTTACTCGTCGCAGGGTGTGAATACGCAGTATTTT.

V gene TRBV6-1 combines with J gene TRBJ2-6; 11 positions agree with TRBD1. This CDR3 spans 19 amino acids. CDR1 and CDR2 (germline): MNHNS, SASEGT. V trimming: 3 bases; J trimming: 5 bases; junction bases outside the gene matches: 12. The CDR3 nucleotides read TGTGCCAGCAGTGATTCGGACAGGGGGCCCAGCGTTAGGGCCAACGTCCTGACTTTC. This translates into CASSDSDRGPSVRANVLTF.

The chain is built from TRBV10-2 and TRBJ2-2, with 7 bases lining up with TRBD1. The length of the CDR3 is 15 residues. With 3 bases clipped from V and 4 bases from J, the junction kept 5 bases outside the gene matches. Germline V gene lookup returns CDR1 WSHSY and CDR2 SAAADI. CDR3: CASSDPGQITGELFF. The CDR3 DNA reads TGCGCCAGCAGTGACCCGGGACAGATCACCGGGGAGCTGTTTTTT.

CDR3 in amino acids: CASSGSRLAGGPGTQYF. The CDR3 DNA follows: TGTGCCAGTAGTGGTTCAAGACTAGCGGGAGGGCCGGGGACCCAGTACTTC. This chain links TRBV19 with TRBJ2-5, with TRBD2 identical over 14 bases. The CDR3 length is 17 residues. Germline CDR1 and CDR2: LNHDA and SQIVND (reference sequence). V lost 5 bases, J lost 7 bases, and 12 bases stayed unmatched.

Remarks on this clone: Other DNA sequences from this sample encode an identical CDR3 as well. The DNA of the CDR3 is TGTGCCAGCAGCCGGTCAGGAACGAACACCGGGGAGCTGTTTTTT. Translating it yields CASSRSGTNTGELFF. This sequence joins TRBV28 and TRBJ2-2; unclear D gene. The CDR3 runs 15 residues. Germline V gene sequence: CDR1 MDHEN, CDR2 SYDVKM. The V end lost 6 bases, the J end lost 0 bases, and 11 bases lay between the germline ends.

This clone has just one count. The chain uses TRBV7-2 and TRBJ2-3; D is possibly TRBD2 (5 bases). The CDR3 is 14 residues long. Germline CDR1 SGHTA, CDR2 FQGNSA. Trimming removed 3 bases from V and 3 bases from J, with 10 bases in between. The DNA for the CDR3 is TGTGCCAGCAGCTTCGTGAGGGATACAGATACGCAGTATTTT. It codes for CASSFVRDTDTQYF.

The rearrangement links TRBV29-1 to TRBJ2-1; D might be TRBD2 (5 bases). Trimming stripped 4 bases from V and 0 bases from J, with 10 bases between. There are 14 residues in the CDR3. CDR1 and CDR2 (germline): SQVTM, ANQGSEA. The CDR3 bases are TGCAGCGTTGTCGGGGTGAGCTCCTACAATGAGCAGTTCTTC. The encoded protein is CSVVGVSSYNEQFF.

In this sample, this clone turned up once. The rearrangement links TRBV4-1 to TRBJ1-2; D gene uncertain. The CDR3 is made up of 16 amino acids. In germline, CDR1 is MGHRA, CDR2 YSYEKL. V gave up 5 bases and J gave up 1 base, with 17 bases separating them. The CDR3 sequence is CASSSNLRHVNYGYTF. The DNA for the CDR3 is TGCGCCAGCAGCTCCAACTTGAGACACGTTAACTATGGCTACACCTTC.

The chain links TRBV6-6 to TRBJ2-7; 9 positions agree with TRBD2. The CDR3 runs 14 residues. The V gene end was trimmed by 5 bases and the J gene end by 4 bases; junction bases not matched to a gene: 6. Germline CDR1 and CDR2: MNHNY and SVGAGI (reference sequence). Written as DNA, the CDR3 is TGTGCCAGCAGTATAGCGGGAGAGTTATACGAGCAGTACTTC. Translation gives CASSIAGELYEQYF.

In this sample, this clone turned up once. The J gene is TRBJ2-4, the V gene TRBV2; possible D gene TRBD2, 7 bases. The CDR3 extends over 16 amino acids. The ends were cut back, 6 bases at V and 1 base at J, with 16 bases in the middle. The germline V gene encodes CDR1 SNHLY and CDR2 FYNNEI. CDR3 in amino acids: CASRGGPRGAKNIQYF. The CDR3, as DNA: TGTGCCAGCAGGGGGGGGCCCCGCGGGGCCAAAAACATTCAGTACTTC.

V is TRBV5-1 and J is TRBJ2-7; a possible D gene is TRBD2 (7 bases). CDR3 length: 17 residues. Germline V gene data show CDR1 as SGHRS and CDR2 as YFSETQ. Trimming stripped 4 bases from V and 1 base from J, with 21 bases between. The CDR3 region is CASSVDFGGGRSYEQYF. CDR3 coding DNA: TGCGCCAGCAGCGTAGATTTCGGCGGGGGCAGGTCCTACGAGCAGTACTTC.

The rearrangement links TRBV25-1 to TRBJ1-4; 10 nucleotides line up with TRBD1. CDR3 length: 16 residues. V was pared by 4 bases and J by 8 bases, with 10 bases of the junction left unmatched. CDR1 MGHDK and CDR2 SYGVNS come from the germline V gene. For the CDR3, the DNA is TGTGCCAGCAGTGCCTCCCCTGGGGACAGGGGCGAAAAACTGTTTTTT. Protein sequence: CASSASPGDRGEKLFF.

This clone was counted once. The V call is TRBV5-1, the J call TRBJ1-4; possibly TRBD1 for D (5 bases). Trimming removed 4 bases from V and 3 bases from J, with 7 bases in between. Germline V gene lookup returns CDR1 SGHRS and CDR2 YFSETQ. The CDR3 covers 13 residues. CDR3 region: CASSRDPNEKLFF. Written as DNA, the CDR3 is TGCGCCAGCAGCAGGGACCCTAATGAAAAACTGTTTTTT.

Comments on this clone: At one boundary the junction diverges from the germline segment, which might be a read error. Other DNA sequences of this sample code for an identical CDR3. V is TRBV10-3 and J is TRBJ1-2, with TRBD1 as a possible D gene (6 bases). Germline CDR1 reads ENHRY; CDR2 reads SYGVKD. The CDR3 is 14 amino acids. The CDR3 DNA follows: TGTGCCATTAGTGATCGCACAGGGCTCGAGGGCTACACCTTC. Translation gives CAISDRTGLEGYTF.

This clone was observed a few times. The gene calls are TRBV19 and TRBJ2-6; 8 positions match TRBD2. Trimming took 7 bases from V and 0 from J; bases not matched to a gene: 8. CDR3 length: 17 residues. Germline V lookup: CDR1 LNHDA, CDR2 SQIVND (reference sequence). CDR3 amino acids: CASNGGRTYSGANVLTF. The CDR3 DNA is TGTGCCAGTAATGGCGGGAGGACCTACTCTGGGGCCAACGTCCTGACTTTC. Together with reference TRBV19 and TRBJ2-6, the CDR3 gives the full variable domain: DGGITQSPKYLFRKEGQNVTLSCEQNLNHDAMYWYRQDPGQGLRLIYYSQIVNDFQKGDIAEGYSVSREKKESFPLTVTSAQKNPTAFYLCASNGGRTYSGANVLTFGAGSRLTVL.